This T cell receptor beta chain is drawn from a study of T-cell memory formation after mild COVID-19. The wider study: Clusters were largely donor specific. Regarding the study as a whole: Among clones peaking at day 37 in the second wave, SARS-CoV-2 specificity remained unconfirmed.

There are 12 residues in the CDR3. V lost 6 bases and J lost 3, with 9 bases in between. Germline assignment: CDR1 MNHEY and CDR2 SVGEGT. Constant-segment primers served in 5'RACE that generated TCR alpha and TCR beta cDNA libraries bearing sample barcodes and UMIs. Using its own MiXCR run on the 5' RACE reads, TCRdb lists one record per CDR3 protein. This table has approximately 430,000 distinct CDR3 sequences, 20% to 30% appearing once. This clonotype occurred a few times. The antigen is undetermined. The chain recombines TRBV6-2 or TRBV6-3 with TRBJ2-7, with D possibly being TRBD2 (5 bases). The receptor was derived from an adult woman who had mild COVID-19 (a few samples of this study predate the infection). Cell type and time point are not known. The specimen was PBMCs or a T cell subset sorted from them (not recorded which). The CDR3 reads CASSRLRYEQYF. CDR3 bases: TGTGCCAGCAGCCGACTACGCTACGAGCAGTACTTC.